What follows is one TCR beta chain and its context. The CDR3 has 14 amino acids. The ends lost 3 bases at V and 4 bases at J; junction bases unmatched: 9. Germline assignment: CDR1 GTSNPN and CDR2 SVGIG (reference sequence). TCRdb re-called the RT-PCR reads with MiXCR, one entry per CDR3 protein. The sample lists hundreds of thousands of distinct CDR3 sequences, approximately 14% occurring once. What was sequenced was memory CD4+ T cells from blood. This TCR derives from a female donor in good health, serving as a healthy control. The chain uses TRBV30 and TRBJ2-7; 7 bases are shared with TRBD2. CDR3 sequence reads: CAWSLGGKGYEQYF. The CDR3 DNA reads TGTGCCTGGAGCCTGGGGGGGAAGGGTTACGAGCAGTACTTC.